The 26 T cell receptor beta chains listed next were all sequenced from one sample in a study of T cells in Graves' hyperthyroidism and ophthalmopathy. TCR beta CDR3 regions were amplified from RNA. With the HTBI primer set, the TCR CDR3 went through a first round of RT-PCR. TCRdb recomputed calls from the multiplex PCR reads with MiXCR, one row per CDR3 protein. Among under 250,000 distinct CDR3 sequences listed, around 26% were seen once. Sequences were obtained from blood. Receptors were obtained from a middle-aged woman with Graves' ophthalmopathy.

Turning to this clonotype: A read error may explain this, as a much larger clone is one base away. The V gene is TRBV7-9, the J gene TRBJ2-5, with D perhaps TRBD1 (5 bases). The CDR3 totals 15 residues. Germline V CDR1 and CDR2: SEHNR, FQNEAQ (reference sequence). Trimming pared 4 bases from V and 2 bases from J, leaving 14 bases between. The CDR3 nucleotides read TGTGCCAGCAGCTATCATCAGGGTCGGCAAGAGACCCAGTACTTC. Protein sequence: CASSYHQGRQETQYF.

The sample holds many counts of this clonotype. The chain is built from TRBV30 and TRBJ2-7; 7 nucleotides match TRBD2. The CDR3 runs to 12 residues. V trimming: 8 bases; J trimming: 11 bases; junction bases outside the gene matches: 15. The germline gives CDR1 GTSNPN, CDR2 SVGIG (reference sequence). CDR3 sequence: CAPPWTRGGEYF. Written as DNA, the CDR3 is TGTGCCCCTCCCTGGACTAGGGGCGGTGAGTACTTC.

This clonotype was detected ten times or more. The V and J genes are TRBV20-1 and TRBJ1-2; the D gene is possibly TRBD1 (5 bases). This CDR3 region has 13 residues. Germline-derived CDR1 and CDR2 are DFQATT and SNEGSKA (reference sequence). V lost 0 bases to trimming and J lost 3 bases, with 8 bases between them. The CDR3 DNA reads as TGCAGTGCTAGAGAAAGGGGAGACTATGGCTACACCTTC. Residues: CSARERGDYGYTF.

The table lists this clonotype with many counts. The rearrangement links TRBV10-2 to TRBJ2-7; D might be TRBD1 (5 bases). Trimming took off 0 bases at V and 3 bases at J, with 12 bases between the two ends. This CDR3 contains 15 residues. Germline CDR1 is WSHSY and CDR2 is SAAADI. CDR3 in amino acids: CASSESARVGYEQYF. DNA for the CDR3: TGCGCCAGCAGTGAGTCGGCCAGGGTAGGCTACGAGCAGTACTTC.

This clonotype was detected many times. The J gene is TRBJ1-5, the V gene TRBV12-3 or TRBV12-4, with TRBD1 matching 7 bases. The trim removed 5 bases at V and 2 bases at J, leaving 9 bases unmatched. The CDR3 has 16 amino acids. Here the CDR3 reads CASSLGGTLGNQPQHF. The CDR3 coding sequence is TGTGCCAGCAGTCTAGGGGGCACCCTGGGCAATCAGCCCCAGCATTTT.

This clonotype was counted at least ten times. The J gene is TRBJ2-7, the V gene TRBV3-1; tentative D call: TRBD2 (5 bases). The CDR3 length is 12 residues. V lost 5 bases, J lost 4 bases, and 9 bases lay in between. Germline V gene sequence: CDR1 LGHDT, CDR2 YNNKEL (reference sequence). CDR3 region: CASSEAGYEQYF. DNA for the CDR3: TGTGCCAGCAGCGAGGCGGGTTACGAGCAGTACTTC.

This clonotype was detected ten times or more. The chain couples TRBV6-5 to TRBJ1-5; possible D gene TRBD1, 5 bases. The V gene's germline CDR1 is MNHEY and CDR2 SVGAGI. With 1 base removed from V and 4 bases from J, the gap between germline ends came to 14 bases. The CDR3 totals 16 residues. CDR3: CASSYWERDPNQPQHF. The CDR3, as DNA: TGTGCCAGCAGTTACTGGGAAAGGGACCCGAATCAGCCCCAGCATTTT.

The V gene is TRBV7-8, the J gene TRBJ2-7; TRBD1 matches at 7 bases. This CDR3 contains 14 residues. Germline V gives CDR1 SGHVS, CDR2 FQNEAQ. V shed 5 bases, J shed 2 bases, and the junction held 6 bases outside the gene matches. The CDR3 here is CASSRWDRPYEQYF. The DNA of the CDR3 is TGTGCCAGCAGCCGGTGGGACAGACCCTACGAGCAGTACTTC.

This clonotype was observed many times. This chain connects TRBV7-9 to TRBJ1-2; D remains ambiguous. The V gene lost 5 bases and the J gene lost 4 bases, with 17 bases spanning the gap. This CDR3 is built from 15 residues. Germline CDR1 is SEHNR and CDR2 is FQNEAQ (reference sequence). CDR3 nucleotides: TGTGCCAGCAGCCAAATGGACGAGGACGGCTATGGCTACACCTTC. Amino acid sequence: CASSQMDEDGYGYTF.

About this clonotype itself: Being one base from a much bigger clone, this may be a read error. The chain has TRBV27 and TRBJ1-6; the D gene is possibly TRBD1 (5 bases). From germline, CDR1 is MNHEY and CDR2 SMNVEV (reference sequence). This CDR3 spans 16 amino acids. The CDR3 bases are TGTGCCAGCAGTTTATCGGGCAGGGTTTGGGATTCACCCCTCTACTTT. Amino acid sequence: CASSLSGRVWDSPLYF.

This clonotype appeared many times. CDR3 sequence (DNA): TGTGCCAGCAGTCCTCAGGGGGCCTTGAGAACTGAAGCTTTCTTT. This encodes CASSPQGALRTEAFF. V and J are TRBV28 and TRBJ1-1; 8 bases align to TRBD1. Germline V gives CDR1 MDHEN, CDR2 SYDVKM. The V segment lost 5 bases and the J segment 5 bases; nucleotides outside the gene matches: 10. This CDR3 has 15 amino acids.

In this sample, this clonotype turned up many times. The genes are TRBV4-2 and TRBJ2-6, with 11 bases that match TRBD2. The V segment lost 1 base and the J segment 0 bases; nucleotides outside the gene matches: 8. This CDR3 spans 20 amino acids. Per the germline V gene, CDR1 is LGHNA and CDR2 is YNFKEQ. The CDR3 loop is CASSQAWTSGLSSGANVLTF. CDR3 sequence (DNA): TGTGCCAGCAGCCAAGCATGGACTAGCGGGCTCAGCTCTGGGGCCAACGTCCTGACTTTC.

The chain uses TRBV6-2 or TRBV6-3 and TRBJ1-2; TRBD1 might be the D (5 bases). The CDR3 spans 14 residues. The germline gives CDR1 MNHEY, CDR2 SVGEGT. The V end was cut by 7 bases, the J end by 8 bases, with 20 bases between. In DNA, the CDR3 is TGTGCCAGCAACCGAGACCAGGGAGTCGGAGGCTACACCTTC. It translates to CASNRDQGVGGYTF.

Many counts were recorded for this clonotype. The chain has TRBV24-1 and TRBJ1-2, with a tentative D call TRBD1 (5 bases). Per the germline V gene, CDR1 is KGHDR and CDR2 is SFDVKD. The CDR3 is 13 residues long. Deletions cut 3 bases from V and 8 bases from J, with 12 bases between. CDR3 residues: CATSDKIQEGYTF. As DNA, the CDR3 is TGTGCCACCAGTGATAAGATACAGGAAGGCTACACCTTC.

This sequence joins TRBV24-1 and TRBJ2-3, with 9 positions matching TRBD2. This CDR3 region has 15 residues. CDR1 is KGHDR and CDR2 is SFDVKD in the germline V gene. The V gene end was trimmed by 3 bases and the J gene end by 2 bases; junction bases not matched to a gene: 2. CDR3 DNA: TGTGCCACCAGTGATGCTAGCGGGAACACAGATACGCAGTATTTT. Amino acid sequence: CATSDASGNTDTQYF.

This clonotype was counted at least ten times. This chain joins TRBV28 and TRBJ2-2; 8 nucleotides agree with TRBD1. This CDR3 spans 15 amino acids. Per the germline V gene, CDR1 is MDHEN and CDR2 is SYDVKM. V was clipped by 6 bases and J by 3 bases; unmatched bases: 6. CDR3 protein: CASRSTGADTGELFF. CDR3 nucleotides: TGTGCCAGCAGGTCGACAGGGGCGGACACCGGGGAGCTGTTTTTT.

This clonotype was observed many times. The chain joins TRBV2 to TRBJ2-2; 7 bases match TRBD1. CDR1 SNHLY and CDR2 FYNNEI come from the germline V gene. The junction had 1 base not matched to a gene; V was cut back by 6 bases and J by 0 bases. The CDR3 covers 14 residues. DNA of the CDR3: TGTGCCAGCAGGGACAGGACGAACACCGGGGAGCTGTTTTTT. It encodes CASRDRTNTGELFF.

This clonotype was detected ten times or more. This chain uses TRBV20-1 with TRBJ2-7; D is unresolved. The V end was cut by 0 bases, the J end by 0 bases, with 12 bases between. CDR1 and CDR2 (germline): DFQATT, SNEGSKA (reference sequence). This CDR3 contains 15 residues. The chain's CDR3 is CSARDRVLPSYEQYF. CDR3 sequence (DNA): TGCAGTGCTAGAGATCGCGTACTACCCTCCTACGAGCAGTACTTC.

This clonotype was recorded at least ten times. V is TRBV24-1 and J is TRBJ2-5, with 7 bases fitting TRBD1. The CDR3 has 16 amino acids. The V gene's germline CDR1 is KGHDR and CDR2 SFDVKD. Trimming took 4 bases from V and 3 from J; bases not matched to a gene: 10. DNA for the CDR3: TGTGCCACCAGTGAAACCGGGACAGACAACGAAGAGACCCAGTACTTC. Translating it yields CATSETGTDNEETQYF.

This clonotype was picked up a small number of times. The CDR3 is CASSVVVGVGETQYF. The CDR3 bases are TGTGCCAGCAGCGTAGTAGTGGGTGTCGGAGAGACCCAGTACTTC. The chain joins TRBV9 to TRBJ2-5, with D uncertain. Trimming removed 0 bases at V and 4 bases at J, with 13 bases between. CDR1 and CDR2 from the germline V gene are SGDLS and YYNGEE. There are 15 residues in the CDR3.

This clonotype was seen many times. A clone one base away is much larger, so this may be a read error. The chain uses TRBV6-1 and TRBJ2-2; 7 bases line up with TRBD1. Germline V gene lookup returns CDR1 MNHNS and CDR2 SASEGT. The CDR3 covers 15 residues. V lost 4 bases and J lost 5; bases outside the gene matches: 7. For the CDR3, the DNA is TGTGCCAGCAGTGCGGGCAGGGGGATTACCGGGGAGCTGTTTTTT. Translation gives CASSAGRGITGELFF.

This clonotype was counted at least ten times. The genes are TRBV9 and TRBJ2-7; 7 bases align to TRBD1. The germline gives CDR1 SGDLS, CDR2 YYNGEE. There are 14 residues in the CDR3. The junction had 8 bases not matched to a gene; V was cut back by 4 bases and J by 4 bases. Here the CDR3 reads CASSPGTVLYEQYF. CDR3 DNA: TGTGCCAGCAGCCCCGGGACAGTCCTGTACGAGCAGTACTTC.

As regards this clonotype: A much larger clone sits a single nucleotide away, making a read error possible. Because it lacks the conserved phenylalanine or tryptophan at the end, this CDR3 is likely a read error. The rearrangement joins TRBV11-2 to TRBJ2-7; 10 bases align to TRBD2. The germline V gene has CDR1 SGHAT and CDR2 FQNNGV. Trimming removed 4 bases from V and 4 bases from J; junction bases left unmatched: 4. The CDR3 consists of 14 residues. CDR3 amino acids: CASSWASGRYEQYL. The CDR3 DNA follows: TGTGCCAGCAGCTGGGCTAGCGGGAGATACGAGCAGTACCTC.

This clonotype was observed once. The chain carries TRBV28 and TRBJ2-7; D gene ambiguous. Germline CDR1 reads MDHEN; CDR2 reads SYDVKM. Deletions cut 8 bases from V and 3 bases from J, with 14 bases between. The length of the CDR3 is 13 residues. Written as DNA, the CDR3 is TGTGCCAGCCATCACACTGCGGACTACGAGCAGTACTTC. It yields the protein CASHHTADYEQYF.

The chain joins TRBV28 to TRBJ1-6; D is ambiguous. This CDR3 has 16 residues. From germline, CDR1 is MDHEN and CDR2 SYDVKM. Trimming removed 10 bases from V and 8 bases from J, with 24 bases in between. The CDR3 reads CANIPDTPVFYSPLHF. Written as DNA, the CDR3 is TGTGCCAACATACCAGACACTCCGGTTTTTTATTCACCCCTCCACTTT.

This clonotype showed up many times. This CDR3 reads CASSFILSLQETQYF. The CDR3, as DNA: TGTGCCAGCAGTTTTATACTGTCGCTACAAGAGACCCAGTACTTC. The chain has TRBV12-3 or TRBV12-4 and TRBJ2-5; the D is unclear. V was shortened by 3 bases and J by 2 bases, with 13 bases between the two germline ends. This CDR3 region has 15 residues.